This T cell receptor (beta chain) was recorded in a study of blood T cell repertoires in COVID-19. The repertoire was sequenced with immunoSEQ multiplex PCR; TCRdb's copy has only in-frame clones and lacks some. This sample yields about 140,000 clones, of which about nine tenths are seen a single time; 2% to 2.5% belongs to the top ten. This clone has only a few counts. Per the germline V gene, CDR1 is MNHEY and CDR2 is SMNVEV (reference sequence). This CDR3 region has 13 residues. V was clipped by 6 bases and J by 7 bases, with 13 bases between them. The receptor's source is a man in his fifties with active COVID-19. The sequencing input was peripheral blood. The V gene is TRBV27, the J gene TRBJ1-3; no definite D call. CDR3 in amino acids: CASSLTAGNTIYF. The CDR3 DNA follows: TGTGCCAGCAGCCTCACTGCCGGTAACACCATATATTTT.